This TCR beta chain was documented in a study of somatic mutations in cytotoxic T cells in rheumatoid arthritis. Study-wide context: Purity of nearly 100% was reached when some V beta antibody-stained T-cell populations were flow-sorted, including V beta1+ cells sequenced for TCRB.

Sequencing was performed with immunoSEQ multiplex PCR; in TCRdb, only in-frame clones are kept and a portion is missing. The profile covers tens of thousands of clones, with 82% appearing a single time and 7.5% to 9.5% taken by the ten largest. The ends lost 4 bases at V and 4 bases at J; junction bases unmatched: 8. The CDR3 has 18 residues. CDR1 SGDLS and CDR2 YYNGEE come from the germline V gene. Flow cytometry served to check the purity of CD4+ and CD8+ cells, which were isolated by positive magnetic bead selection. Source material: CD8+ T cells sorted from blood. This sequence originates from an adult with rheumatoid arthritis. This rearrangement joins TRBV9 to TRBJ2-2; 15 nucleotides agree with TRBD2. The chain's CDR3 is CASSPRTSGGAITGELFF. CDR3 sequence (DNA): TGTGCCAGCAGCCCTCGGACTAGCGGGGGGGCCATCACCGGGGAGCTGTTTTTT.